This T cell receptor (beta chain) comes out of a study of cytomegalovirus exposure and HLA in healthy donors. General study findings and limits: While the bulk of TCR sequences proved rare, some public TCRs turned up in many donors. TCR clusters originating in the first cohort tended to co-occur in the 110 or so validation repertoires, according to a later analysis.

Assay used: immunoSEQ multiplex PCR; TCRdb lists only in-frame clones, some missing. Of 97,000 or so clones detected, roughly 94% appear once; the ten largest clones hold approximately 1%. Comment on this clone: Antigen specificity is unknown.

Trimming at V came to 6 bases and at J to 3 bases, leaving 11 bases not matched to a gene. In germline, CDR1 is LGHNA, CDR2 YNFKEQ. This CDR3 has 16 amino acids. The specimen sequenced was PBMCs. The TCR comes from a woman aged 18-30 years in good health and CMV-seronegative. The chain combines TRBV4-2 with TRBJ2-3; 8 bases are a match to TRBD1. CDR3 loop: CASRPDRAFNTDTQYF. As DNA, the CDR3 is TGTGCCAGCAGACCGGACAGGGCATTTAATACAGATACGCAGTATTTT.